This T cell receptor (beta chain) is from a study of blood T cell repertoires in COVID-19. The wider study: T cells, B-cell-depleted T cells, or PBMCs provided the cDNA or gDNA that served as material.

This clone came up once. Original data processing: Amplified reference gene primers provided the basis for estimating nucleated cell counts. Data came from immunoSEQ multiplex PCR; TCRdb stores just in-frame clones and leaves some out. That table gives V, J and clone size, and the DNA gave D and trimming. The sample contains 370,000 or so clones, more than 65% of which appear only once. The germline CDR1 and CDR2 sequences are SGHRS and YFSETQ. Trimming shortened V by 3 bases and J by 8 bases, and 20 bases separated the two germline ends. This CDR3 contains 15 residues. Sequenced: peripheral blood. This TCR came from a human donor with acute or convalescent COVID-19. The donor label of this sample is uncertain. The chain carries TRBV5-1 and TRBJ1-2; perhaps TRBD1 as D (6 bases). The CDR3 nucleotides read TGCGCCAGCAGCTCAACGACAGGTACCCCCGGAGGCTACACCTTC. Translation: CASSSTTGTPGGYTF.